This TCR beta chain was profiled in a study of response to subunit inactivated influenza vaccine. The CDR3 covers 14 residues. The ends were cut back, 5 bases at V and 0 bases at J, with 10 bases in the middle. Germline CDR1 reads LGHNA; CDR2 reads YSLEER. Using its own MiXCR run on the RT-PCR reads, TCRdb lists one record per CDR3 protein. The profile shows 450,000 to 600,000 distinct CDR3 sequences, 15% to 20% of them singletons. This clonotype was seen a handful of times. The genes are TRBV4-3 and TRBJ1-1, with no clear D. The sequence came from a man aged 50 to 75 who received an inactivated influenza vaccine. The material sequenced was CD4+ T cells sorted from PBMCs, taken about 24 months after vaccination. This CDR3 is CASSLTPLNTEAFF. The CDR3 DNA is TGCGCCAGCAGCTTGACACCCCTGAACACTGAAGCTTTCTTT.